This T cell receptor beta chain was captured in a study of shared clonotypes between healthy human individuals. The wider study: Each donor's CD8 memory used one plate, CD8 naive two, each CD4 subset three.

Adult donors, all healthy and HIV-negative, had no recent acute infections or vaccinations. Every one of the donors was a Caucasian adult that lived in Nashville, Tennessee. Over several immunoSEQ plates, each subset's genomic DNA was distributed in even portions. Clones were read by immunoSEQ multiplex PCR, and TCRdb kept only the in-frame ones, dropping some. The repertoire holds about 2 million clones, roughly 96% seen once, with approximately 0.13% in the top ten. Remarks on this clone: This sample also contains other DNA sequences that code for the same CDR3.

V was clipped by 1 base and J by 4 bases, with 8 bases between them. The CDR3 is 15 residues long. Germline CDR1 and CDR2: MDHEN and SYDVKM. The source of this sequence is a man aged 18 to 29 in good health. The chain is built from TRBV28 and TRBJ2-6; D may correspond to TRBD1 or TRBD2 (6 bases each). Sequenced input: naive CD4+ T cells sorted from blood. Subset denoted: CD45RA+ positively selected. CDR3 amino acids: CASSLSGAGANVLTF. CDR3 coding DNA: TGTGCCAGCAGTTTATCGGGGGCCGGGGCCAACGTCCTGACTTTC. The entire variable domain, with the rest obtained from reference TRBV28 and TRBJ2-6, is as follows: DVKVTQSSRYLVKRTGEKVFLECVQDMDHENMFWYRQDPGLGLRLIYFSYDVKMKEKGDIPEGYSVSREKKERFSLILESASTNQTSMYLCASSLSGAGANVLTFGAGSRLTVL.